The 24 T cell receptor beta chains reported below all come from one sample, sequenced in a study of CD8 T cells in ankylosing spondylitis. Each CDR3 protein gets one entry after TCRdb re-called the 5' RACE reads with MiXCR. The table records 250,000 to 350,000 distinct CDR3 sequences, about 19% of them present only once. Material for sequencing was blood, either unsorted or a sorted T cell fraction (not recorded which). Receptors were obtained from a male donor with ankylosing spondylitis or in good health (not recorded which).

The chain employs TRBV11-2 and TRBJ2-3; D is perhaps TRBD1 (6 bases). V lost 0 bases and J 2 bases, leaving 12 bases between the germline ends. The germline V gene has CDR1 SGHAT and CDR2 FQNNGV. The length of the CDR3 is 16 residues. The DNA for the CDR3 is TGTGCCAGCAGCTTAGAATGGGGACACAACACAGATACGCAGTATTTT. Its translation: CASSLEWGHNTDTQYF.

The rearrangement joins TRBV9 to TRBJ2-1; 9 bases map to TRBD2. Germline V gene lookup returns CDR1 SGDLS and CDR2 YYNGEE. V lost 3 bases, J lost 2 bases, and 6 bases stayed unmatched. There are 16 residues in the CDR3. DNA of the CDR3: TGTGCCAGCAGCGCCCCCGGGACTAGCACCTACAATGAGCAGTTCTTC. Protein sequence: CASSAPGTSTYNEQFF.

This clonotype was detected only a few times. The DNA for the CDR3 is TGTGCCAGCAGCGTAGCTTCAAGGCCCGCGGGATTTAGCACAGATACGCAGTATTTT. It translates to CASSVASRPAGFSTDTQYF. The chain recombines TRBV9 with TRBJ2-3; TRBD2 is a possible D gene (6 bases). Deletions cut 0 bases from V and 0 bases from J, with 20 bases between. The germline V gene has CDR1 SGDLS and CDR2 YYNGEE. This CDR3 is built from 19 residues.

V usage is TRBV28 and J usage is TRBJ2-1; tentatively, D is TRBD1 (6 bases). Germline V gene sequence: CDR1 MDHEN, CDR2 SYDVKM. The CDR3 loop spans 13 amino acids. Trimming left V 4 bases short and J 9 bases short, with 13 bases between. In DNA form, the CDR3 reads TGTGCCAGCAGTTACGGGACATTCAGTGAGCAGTTCTTC. Its translation: CASSYGTFSEQFF.

The chain links TRBV10-3 to TRBJ2-2; either TRBD1 or TRBD2 may fit D (5 bases each). Looked up from germline, CDR1 is ENHRY and CDR2 is SYGVKD. The CDR3 has 16 residues. V lost 0 bases and J lost 7, with 15 bases in between. CDR3 sequence reads: CAISESSGQGDGELFF. The CDR3 DNA reads as TGTGCCATCAGTGAGTCGTCGGGGCAAGGGGACGGGGAGCTGTTTTTT.

The rearrangement uses TRBV11-2 and TRBJ2-1; tentative D call: TRBD1 (5 bases). The CDR3 is made up of 15 amino acids. The germline V and J ends were trimmed by 5 bases and 5 bases, with 16 bases remaining between them. CDR1 and CDR2 (germline): SGHAT, FQNNGV. The CDR3 DNA is TGTGCCAGCAGCCCGACAGTTCCATCTAACAATGAGCAGTTCTTC. It is translated as CASSPTVPSNNEQFF.

There are a few counts of this clonotype. This chain joins TRBV5-5 and TRBJ2-2; 7 nucleotides align to TRBD1. V shed 2 bases and J 1 base; nucleotides not matched to a gene: 2. This CDR3 has 15 amino acids. Germline values: CDR1 SGHKS, CDR2 YYEKEE (reference sequence). The CDR3 region has the DNA TGTGCCAGCAGCTTCGGGACAGAGAACACCGGGGAGCTGTTTTTT. It codes for CASSFGTENTGELFF.

Notes on this clonotype: This may come from a read error, since a much larger clone is one base off. This chain uses TRBV4-2 with TRBJ1-2; perhaps TRBD1 as D (5 bases). Germline V CDR1 and CDR2: LGHNA, YNFKEQ. V lost 2 bases and J lost 0, with 13 bases in between. This CDR3 comprises 16 residues. CDR3 nucleotides: TGTGCCAGCAGCCAACTAGGACGGGGGGCTAACTATGGCTACACCTTC. Translating it yields CASSQLGRGANYGYTF.

The rearrangement links TRBV5-5 to TRBJ2-3; no clear D. The CDR3 is 16 residues long. Germline loops: CDR1 SGHKS, CDR2 YYEKEE (reference sequence). V lost 0 bases and J 2 bases, leaving 13 bases between the germline ends. The CDR3 here is CASSLVPGGDTDTQYF. The CDR3 DNA follows: TGTGCCAGCAGCTTGGTGCCGGGCGGAGACACAGATACGCAGTATTTT.

At least ten counts were recorded for this clonotype. The V and J genes are TRBV10-3 and TRBJ2-2; D unresolved. The CDR3 contains 14 residues. Germline V gives CDR1 ENHRY, CDR2 SYGVKD. Between the trimmed V and J ends, which lost 5 bases and 3 bases, there was a span of 10 bases. CDR3 residues: CAISTTLYTGELFF. The DNA of the CDR3 is TGTGCCATCAGTACTACCCTATACACCGGGGAGCTGTTTTTT.

This clonotype was counted between two and nine times. The genes are TRBV27 and TRBJ1-5; TRBD1 might be the D (5 bases). The CDR3 consists of 13 residues. Germline CDR1 MNHEY, CDR2 SMNVEV (reference sequence). V was shortened by 3 bases and J by 4 bases, with 7 bases between the two germline ends. CDR3 protein: CASSFRGNQPQHF. In DNA, the CDR3 is TGTGCCAGCAGTTTCCGGGGGAATCAGCCCCAGCATTTT.

CDR3 protein: CASSPRQGREQYV. The CDR3 coding sequence is TGTGCCAGCTCACCACGACAGGGACGCGAGCAGTACGTC. The chain uses TRBV18 and TRBJ2-7; TRBD1 matches 7 bases. With V trimmed by 1 base and J by 6 bases, 3 bases remained unmatched. From germline, CDR1 is KGHSH and CDR2 LQKENI. The CDR3 is 13 amino acids.

The genes are TRBV19 and TRBJ2-3; D gene unclear. The CDR3 is 16 residues long. Germline V gene data show CDR1 as LNHDA and CDR2 as SQIVND (reference sequence). V lost 3 bases and J lost 3, with 16 bases in between. The CDR3 nucleotides are TGTGCCAGTAGTATGTTGGGCCCGGAGATGACAGATACGCAGTATTTT. It specifies CASSMLGPEMTDTQYF.

The chain couples TRBV12-3 or TRBV12-4 to TRBJ1-5; a possible D gene is TRBD1 (6 bases). The V end lost 6 bases, the J end lost 0 bases, and 15 bases lay between the germline ends. The CDR3 contains 16 residues. For the CDR3, the DNA is TGTGCCAGCAGACGAGGACAGATCGATAGCAATCAGCCCCAGCATTTT. Its protein is CASRRGQIDSNQPQHF.

This clonotype was recorded a few times. This rearrangement joins TRBV18 to TRBJ2-1; 7 nucleotides agree with TRBD1. The CDR3 extends over 14 amino acids. Germline V gene data show CDR1 as KGHSH and CDR2 as LQKENI. The V and J ends lost 2 bases and 5 bases, in that order; junction bases with no gene match: 3. In DNA, the CDR3 is TGTGCCAGCTCACCAGGGACAGCCAACAATGAGCAGTTCTTC. Translation: CASSPGTANNEQFF.

This clonotype was seen at least ten times. J is TRBJ2-2 and V is TRBV5-1, with D uncertain. V was trimmed by 4 bases and J by 1 base, leaving 5 bases between them. CDR1 is SGHRS, CDR2 YFSETQ, per germline. The CDR3 runs 13 residues. The CDR3, as DNA: TGCGCCAGCAGCGAAGGGAACACCGGGGAGCTGTTTTTT. Its protein product is CASSEGNTGELFF.

This clonotype was seen a few times. A read error may be the cause here, since a much bigger clone is one base away. This rearrangement joins TRBV12-3 or TRBV12-4 to TRBJ2-5; weak D call: TRBD1 (6 bases). Between the trimmed V and J ends, which lost 0 bases and 4 bases, there was a span of 6 bases. The CDR3 sequence is 13 residues long. The DNA for the CDR3 is TGTGCCAGCAGTTTAGCCAGGGGAGAGACCCAGTACTTC. Protein sequence: CASSLARGETQYF.

The rearrangement joins TRBV5-1 to TRBJ1-2; 8 bases fit TRBD1. The CDR3 has 15 amino acids. J lost 4 bases, V lost 0 bases, and 5 bases had no gene match. Germline loops: CDR1 SGHRS, CDR2 YFSETQ. CDR3 nucleotide sequence: TGCGCCAGCAGCTTGGGACAGGGGATCGGCTATGGCTACACCTTC. Amino acids: CASSLGQGIGYGYTF.

This clonotype occurred many times. The chain combines TRBV5-4 with TRBJ2-3; D is possibly TRBD2 (5 bases). Germline CDR1 is SGHNT and CDR2 is YYREEE (reference sequence). The CDR3 spans 13 residues. V lost 7 bases to trimming and J lost 2 bases, with 11 bases between them. The CDR3 bases are TGTGCCAGCTCAATGGACTTCACAGATACGCAGTATTTT. Translation gives CASSMDFTDTQYF.

This chain links TRBV24-1 with TRBJ1-2; 10 bases line up with TRBD1. The CDR3 has 16 residues. CDR1 is KGHDR, CDR2 SFDVKD, per germline. J gave up 7 bases and V 0 bases, and 7 bases lay outside the gene matches. The CDR3 protein is CATSDLLPTGGLGYTF. The CDR3 DNA reads as TGTGCCACCAGTGATTTGCTTCCGACAGGGGGCCTTGGCTACACCTTC.

The table lists this clonotype with a count of one. The rearrangement links TRBV3-1 to TRBJ1-2; no clear D gene. Trimming took off 2 bases at V and 12 bases at J, with 19 bases between the two ends. Germline-derived CDR1 and CDR2 are LGHDT and YNNKEL (reference sequence). The CDR3 runs 14 residues. CDR3 sequence reads: CASSQSYDTGWNTF. The CDR3 DNA sequence: TGTGCCAGCAGCCAAAGTTACGACACCGGGTGGAACACCTTC.

The CDR3 DNA reads TGTGCCAGCAGTCAGATCGGACTAGCGGGGCCCACAGATACGCAGTATTTT. Residues: CASSQIGLAGPTDTQYF. The V gene is TRBV12-3 or TRBV12-4, the J gene TRBJ2-3, with 12 bases lining up with TRBD2. Trimming at V came to 5 bases and at J to 2 bases, leaving 8 bases not matched to a gene. The CDR3 is made up of 17 amino acids.

This clonotype was detected ten times or more. The J gene is TRBJ2-3, the V gene TRBV20-1, with TRBD2 identical over 7 bases. The CDR3 consists of 17 residues. The V gene's germline CDR1 is DFQATT and CDR2 SNEGSKA (reference sequence). V was clipped by 0 bases and J by 3 bases; unmatched bases: 12. CDR3: CSARDFLRTSRTDTQYF. The CDR3 nucleotides are TGCAGTGCTAGAGATTTCCTCCGGACTAGTAGAACAGATACGCAGTATTTT.

The chain has TRBV29-1 and TRBJ1-1; D ambiguous. With 4 bases removed from V and 4 bases from J, the gap between germline ends came to 7 bases. Germline V gene sequence: CDR1 SQVTM, CDR2 ANQGSEA. This CDR3 has 11 amino acids. DNA of the CDR3: TGCAGCGTTGGAGGTAGCACTGAAGCTTTCTTT. Translation: CSVGGSTEAFF. Together with reference TRBV29-1 and TRBJ1-1, the CDR3 gives the full variable domain: SAVISQKPSRDICQRGTSLTIQCQVDSQVTMMFWYRQQPGQSLTLIATANQGSEATYESGFVIDKFPISRPNLTFSTLTVSNMSPEDSSIYLCSVGGSTEAFFGQGTRLTVV.